The 22 T cell receptor beta chains given below trace back to one sample, sequenced in a study of graft-versus-host responses after intestinal transplantation. Using immunoSEQ multiplex PCR, the repertoire was profiled, and TCRdb retains in-frame clones only, with some absent. The profile shows about 120,000 clones, around 94% of them singletons. Antigen specificity for these receptors is unknown. Sample: unstimulated CD4+ T cells sorted from spleen or lymph node cells, taken before transplant. These receptors all stem from a human donor who was the organ donor for an intestinal transplant.

The chain joins TRBV7-2 to TRBJ2-5; D gene ambiguous. This CDR3 is 13 amino acids long. Trimming cost V 2 bases and J 4 bases, with 8 bases left between them. Germline CDR1 reads SGHTA; CDR2 reads FQGNSA. The CDR3 DNA reads TGTGCCAGCAGCTTACTTTTTTCAGAGACCCAGTACTTC. Translating gives CASSLLFSETQYF. The full variable domain, rest sourced from reference TRBV7-2 and TRBJ2-5, is GAGVSQSPSNKVTEKGKDVELRCDPISGHTALYWYRQSLGQGLEFLIYFQGNSAPDKSGLPSDRFSAERTGGSVSTLTIQRTQQEDSAVYLCASSLLFSETQYFGPGTRLLVL.

This chain links TRBV7-8 with TRBJ2-3; D remains unclear. Germline loops: CDR1 SGHVS, CDR2 FQNEAQ. The CDR3 has 16 residues. The V end lost 6 bases, the J end lost 4 bases, and 20 bases lay between the germline ends. The CDR3 DNA reads TGTGCCAGCAGTTCCCACGTAACAGCCCCCTCAGATACGCAGTATTTT. It translates to CASSSHVTAPSDTQYF.

The chain is built from TRBV6-5 and TRBJ2-7; no clear D. The CDR3 extends over 13 amino acids. Per germline, CDR1 MNHEY and CDR2 SVGAGI. Trimming took 5 bases from V and 7 from J, leaving 15 bases between them. The CDR3: CASSEEVYVEQYF. CDR3 DNA: TGTGCCAGCAGTGAAGAGGTCTATGTGGAGCAGTACTTC.

This clone was seen just once. This same CDR3 is encoded by further DNA sequences in the sample. This chain uses TRBV27 with TRBJ2-3, with D maybe TRBD1 (6 bases). Germline V CDR1 and CDR2: MNHEY, SMNVEV (reference sequence). V was pared by 2 bases and J by 3 bases, with 6 bases between. This CDR3 contains 13 residues. CDR3 loop: CASSLRGTDTQYF. The CDR3 DNA reads as TGTGCCAGCAGTTTAAGGGGGACAGATACGCAGTATTTT.

V and J are TRBV4-1 and TRBJ1-5; 7 bases are shared with TRBD1. CDR3 length: 15 amino acids. V lost 2 bases to trimming and J lost 3 bases; unmatched junction nucleotides: 4. Germline V lookup: CDR1 MGHRA, CDR2 YSYEKL. CDR3 protein: CASSQTGTDNQPQHF. As DNA, the CDR3 is TGCGCCAGCAGCCAAACGGGGACAGACAATCAGCCCCAGCATTTT.

The rearrangement uses TRBV11-2 and TRBJ1-3; the D gene is possibly TRBD1 (5 bases). This CDR3 spans 16 amino acids. V was shortened by 3 bases and J by 0 bases, with 12 bases between the two germline ends. Looked up from germline, CDR1 is SGHAT and CDR2 is FQNNGV. The DNA of the CDR3 is TGTGCCAGCAGCTTGGGGCTTGATAGCTCTGGAAACACCATATATTTT. Its protein is CASSLGLDSSGNTIYF.

V is TRBV19 and J is TRBJ1-1; the D gene is possibly TRBD1 (6 bases). V lost 7 bases and J lost 3, with 15 bases in between. The germline gives CDR1 LNHDA, CDR2 SQIVND (reference sequence). The CDR3 covers 14 residues. As DNA, the CDR3 is TGTGCCAGTACTCATGACAGGCCCTACACTGAAGCTTTCTTT. This codes for CASTHDRPYTEAFF. The full variable domain, in which reference TRBV19 and TRBJ1-1 provide the parts outside the CDR3, is DGGITQSPKYLFRKEGQNVTLSCEQNLNHDAMYWYRQDPGQGLRLIYYSQIVNDFQKGDIAEGYSVSREKKESFPLTVTSAQKNPTAFYLCASTHDRPYTEAFFGQGTRLTVV.

This rearrangement joins TRBV6-6 to TRBJ2-5; TRBD2 is a possible D gene (7 bases). This CDR3 spans 14 amino acids. Germline V gene sequence: CDR1 MNHNY, CDR2 SVGAGI (reference sequence). The V and J ends lost 6 bases and 5 bases respectively, with 16 bases between them. Here the CDR3 DNA reads TGTGCCAGCAGACGCGGGGGCATGGGGGAGACCCAGTACTTC. Translated, it gives CASRRGGMGETQYF.

J is TRBJ2-1 and V is TRBV6-1; perhaps D is TRBD1 or TRBD2 (5 bases each). CDR3 size: 13 residues. Germline V gene sequence: CDR1 MNHNS, CDR2 SASEGT. The V end lost 6 bases, the J end lost 8 bases, and 14 bases lay between the germline ends. The CDR3 DNA sequence: TGTGCCAGCAGGGAGTTTGTGGGGGATGAGCAGTTCTTC. Encoded protein: CASREFVGDEQFF.

V usage is TRBV7-2 and J usage is TRBJ2-3; 8 nucleotides agree with TRBD2. Germline V gene lookup returns CDR1 SGHTA and CDR2 FQGNSA. After removal of 1 base from V and 5 bases from J, the junction contained 8 bases not matched to a gene. This CDR3 contains 16 residues. DNA for the CDR3: TGTGCCAGCAGCTTAGGACTAGCGACACCCGTAGATACGCAGTATTTT. Translation gives CASSLGLATPVDTQYF.

The J gene is TRBJ2-3, the V gene TRBV2, with 8 bases that match TRBD1. The germline V gene encodes CDR1 SNHLY and CDR2 FYNNEI. The junction had 5 bases not matched to a gene; V was cut back by 1 base and J by 2 bases. The CDR3 sequence is 16 residues long. CDR3 residues: CASSEGRGQATDTQYF. The CDR3 nucleotides read TGTGCCAGCAGTGAAGGGAGGGGACAGGCCACAGATACGCAGTATTTT.

The gene calls are TRBV28 and TRBJ1-3; D possibly corresponds to TRBD1 (6 bases). CDR1 and CDR2 (germline): MDHEN, SYDVKM. CDR3 length: 12 amino acids. V was clipped by 7 bases and J by 9 bases, with 13 bases between them. The CDR3 DNA is TGTGCCAGCAAACAGGGTGGTTTCACCATATATTTT. Translated, it gives CASKQGGFTIYF.

This clone was recorded only once. The V gene is TRBV9, the J gene TRBJ2-5; D gene ambiguous. The CDR3 is 14 amino acids. Germline CDR1 is SGDLS and CDR2 is YYNGEE. The germline V and J ends were trimmed by 0 bases and 0 bases, with 6 bases remaining between them. CDR3 in DNA: TGTGCCAGCAGCGTAGCGGGCCACCAAGAGACCCAGTACTTC. Amino acids: CASSVAGHQETQYF.

This rearrangement joins TRBV4-1 to TRBJ1-2, with D perhaps matching TRBD1 (6 bases). The CDR3 consists of 13 residues. V lost 4 bases and J lost 6, with 12 bases in between. Germline V gene sequence: CDR1 MGHRA, CDR2 YSYEKL. CDR3 in amino acids: CASSRPGADGYTF. CDR3 DNA: TGCGCCAGCAGCCGACCGGGGGCCGATGGCTACACCTTC.

The chain employs TRBV4-2 and TRBJ1-3, with D possibly TRBD1 on 5 matching bases. The CDR3 spans 16 residues. Germline V lookup: CDR1 LGHNA, CDR2 YNFKEQ. Trimming cost V 0 bases and J 0 bases, with 9 bases left between them. The CDR3 DNA reads TGTGCCAGCAGCCAAGATAGACAGAGCTCTGGAAACACCATATATTTT. It is translated as CASSQDRQSSGNTIYF.

The chain has TRBV25-1 and TRBJ2-1; possibly TRBD2 for D (5 bases). V was pared by 2 bases and J by 9 bases, with 14 bases between. Germline V gives CDR1 MGHDK, CDR2 SYGVNS. CDR3 length equals 14 residues. This CDR3 reads CASSEGLAAAEQFF. In DNA form, the CDR3 reads TGTGCCAGCAGTGAAGGCCTAGCAGCCGCTGAGCAGTTCTTC.

The chain links TRBV6-5 to TRBJ2-7; 9 nucleotides match TRBD1. From germline, CDR1 is MNHEY and CDR2 SVGAGI. The CDR3 covers 14 residues. The junction had 7 bases not matched to a gene; V was cut back by 5 bases and J by 5 bases. CDR3 nucleotides: TGTGCCAGCAGTAACGGGGGACAGGGCCACGAGCAGTACTTC. Its translation: CASSNGGQGHEQYF.

Regarding this clone: This sample also contains other DNA sequences that code for the same CDR3. V usage is TRBV20-1 and J usage is TRBJ2-7, with D unresolved. This CDR3 has 11 amino acids. The V and J ends lost 3 bases and 1 base respectively, with 4 bases between them. CDR1 is DFQATT, CDR2 SNEGSKA, per germline (reference sequence). In DNA, the CDR3 is TGCAGTGCTAGGGTGTCCTACGAGCAGTACTTC. Translation: CSARVSYEQYF.

In this sample, this clone turned up a few times. The chain carries TRBV5-4 and TRBJ2-7; TRBD2 matches 7 bases. CDR3 size: 14 residues. The V segment lost 2 bases and the J segment 5 bases; nucleotides outside the gene matches: 7. Per the germline V gene, CDR1 is SGHNT and CDR2 is YYREEE (reference sequence). The CDR3 nucleotides read TGTGCCAGCAGCTTTAGAGCGGGAAACAACGAGCAGTACTTC. Amino acid sequence: CASSFRAGNNEQYF.

V is TRBV4-1 and J is TRBJ2-7, with D uncertain. The V and J ends lost 0 bases and 1 base respectively, with 7 bases between them. Germline lookup yields CDR1 MGHRA and CDR2 YSYEKL. The CDR3 runs 14 residues. In DNA form, the CDR3 reads TGCGCCAGCAGCCAAGATCGACTGTCCTACGAGCAGTACTTC. Its translation: CASSQDRLSYEQYF.

This sequence joins TRBV15 and TRBJ1-2; perhaps TRBD1 as D (5 bases). With 0 bases removed from V and 6 bases from J, the gap between germline ends came to 14 bases. The germline V gene encodes CDR1 LNHNV and CDR2 YYDKDF (reference sequence). CDR3 length: 15 amino acids. CDR3 DNA: TGTGCCACCAGCAGAGATAGGGGCGGATTGAATGGCTACACCTTC. Translated, it gives CATSRDRGGLNGYTF.

The chain joins TRBV19 to TRBJ1-2; no firm D call. The V end was cut by 3 bases, the J end by 2 bases, with 10 bases between. This CDR3 has 14 residues. CDR1 and CDR2 from the germline V gene are LNHDA and SQIVND (reference sequence). CDR3 protein: CASSIEVSNYGYTF. In DNA form, the CDR3 reads TGTGCCAGTAGTATTGAGGTATCGAACTATGGCTACACCTTC.